The 21 T cell receptor beta chains reported below all come from one sample, sequenced in a study of T cells in Graves' hyperthyroidism and ophthalmopathy. What was amplified from RNA transcripts were TCR beta CDR3 regions. First-round RT-PCR of the TCR CDR3 relied on the HTBI primer set. Using its own MiXCR run on the multiplex PCR reads, TCRdb lists one record per CDR3 protein. This sample has 450,000 to 500,000 distinct CDR3 sequences; around a fifth occur once, and the top ten carry around 50%. Sample: blood. These receptors originate from a woman in her seventies with Graves' ophthalmopathy.

This clonotype was seen repeatedly, ten times or more. The chain is built from TRBV28 and TRBJ1-5, with 7 bases matching TRBD1. Germline V lookup: CDR1 MDHEN, CDR2 SYDVKM. The CDR3 covers 14 residues. After removal of 7 bases from V and 6 bases from J, the junction contained 9 bases not matched to a gene. DNA of the CDR3: TGTGCCAGCACCCTCACAGGGGTTCGTCAGCCCCAGCATTTT. This translates into CASTLTGVRQPQHF.

This chain connects TRBV3-1 to TRBJ1-2; D remains unclear. Germline V gives CDR1 LGHDT, CDR2 YNNKEL (reference sequence). This CDR3 is 13 amino acids long. Trimming pared 0 bases from V and 4 bases from J, leaving 6 bases between. The CDR3 DNA sequence: TGTGCCAGCAGCCAAGACTTTAGCTATGGCTACACCTTC. Translation gives CASSQDFSYGYTF.

Worth noting for this clonotype: One junction end disagrees with the germline gene, perhaps due to a read error. The rearrangement joins TRBV20-1 to TRBJ1-2; D perhaps matches TRBD1 (5 bases). Per germline, CDR1 DFQATT and CDR2 SNEGSKA (reference sequence). The CDR3 has 12 amino acids. Here the CDR3 DNA reads TGCAGTGCTTACGGGACCGCGGAAGGCTACATCTTC. Protein: CSAYGTAEGYIF.

This clonotype was found a few times. The gene calls are TRBV9 and TRBJ2-3; no definite D call. The CDR3 runs 14 residues. Between the trimmed V and J ends, which lost 4 bases and 0 bases, there was a span of 9 bases. Per the germline V gene, CDR1 is SGDLS and CDR2 is YYNGEE. This CDR3 is CASSSTASTDTQYF. The CDR3 coding sequence is TGTGCCAGCAGCTCTACTGCGAGCACAGATACGCAGTATTTT.

This clonotype was seen more than once but under ten times. The chain couples TRBV5-1 to TRBJ1-2, with 9 bases identical to TRBD1. This CDR3 spans 15 amino acids. Per the germline V gene, CDR1 is SGHRS and CDR2 is YFSETQ. V was pared by 4 bases and J by 4 bases, with 8 bases of the junction left unmatched. The CDR3 loop is CASSTDRGMGYGYTF. CDR3 nucleotides: TGCGCCAGCAGCACGGACAGGGGAATGGGCTATGGCTACACCTTC.

This clonotype has just a few counts. This chain uses TRBV30 with TRBJ2-1, with TRBD2 as a possible D gene (5 bases). The CDR3 runs to 16 residues. V dropped 2 bases and J dropped 5 bases, with 19 bases sitting between them. The germline V gene has CDR1 GTSNPN and CDR2 SVGIG (reference sequence). Here the CDR3 reads CAWSPSGRVLNNEQFF. CDR3 sequence (DNA): TGTGCCTGGAGTCCCTCTGGGCGGGTATTAAACAATGAGCAGTTCTTC. Complete variable domain (other parts from reference TRBV30 and TRBJ2-1): SQTIHQWPATLVQPVGSPLSLECTVEGTSNPNLYWYRQAAGRGLQLLFYSVGIGQISSEVPQNLSASRPQDRQFILSSKKLLLSDSGFYLCAWSPSGRVLNNEQFFGPGTRLTVL.

Written as DNA, the CDR3 is TGTGCTAGTGGTTTTGGGCTAGCGGGAGCCCTAAACACCGGGGAGCTGTTTTTT. It yields the protein CASGFGLAGALNTGELFF. This chain links TRBV12-5 with TRBJ2-2; TRBD2 matches 10 bases. Germline V gives CDR1 LGHNT, CDR2 FRNRAP. With V trimmed by 3 bases and J by 2 bases, 9 bases remained unmatched. The CDR3 has 18 amino acids.

This clonotype showed up just once. The rearrangement joins TRBV5-1 to TRBJ2-3; D uncertain. There are 13 residues in the CDR3. V was cut by 5 bases and J by 4 bases, with 11 bases left in between. Germline CDR1 and CDR2: SGHRS and YFSETQ. The CDR3 DNA is TGCGCCAGCAGTCTGCCTGCCGCAGATACGCAGTATTTT. It is translated as CASSLPAADTQYF.

The chain is built from TRBV20-1 and TRBJ1-1; D possibly corresponds to TRBD1 (6 bases). V was trimmed by 6 bases and J by 1 base, leaving 21 bases between them. This CDR3 is built from 16 residues. Germline V CDR1 and CDR2: DFQATT, SNEGSKA (reference sequence). The DNA of the CDR3 is TGCAGTGCACAAGGGGGGGGGGGCCGGGGGAACACTGAAGCTTTCTTT. As protein: CSAQGGGGRGNTEAFF.

This clonotype was counted only a few times. The chain couples TRBV28 to TRBJ2-5, with 8 bases matching TRBD1. Germline loops: CDR1 MDHEN, CDR2 SYDVKM. J gave up 5 bases and V 6 bases, and 5 bases lay outside the gene matches. This CDR3 has 13 residues. In DNA, the CDR3 is TGTGCCAGCAGGACAGGGGCGGTGGAGACCCAGTACTTC. Translated: CASRTGAVETQYF.

The J gene is TRBJ2-7, the V gene TRBV29-1, with D possibly being TRBD1 (5 bases). In germline, CDR1 is SQVTM, CDR2 ANQGSEA. The V gene lost 4 bases and the J gene lost 5 bases, with 12 bases spanning the gap. The CDR3 has 12 residues. The CDR3 protein is CSVAQGPDEQYF. The CDR3 DNA reads as TGCAGCGTTGCTCAGGGTCCGGACGAGCAGTACTTC.

This clonotype was seen ten or more times. Its ends do not fully match the called genes, so a read error is possible. The chain couples TRBV20-1 to TRBJ2-5; TRBD2 matches at 16 bases. Germline V lookup: CDR1 DFQATT, CDR2 SNEGSKA (reference sequence). This CDR3 has 17 residues. CDR3 protein: CSAKTGLAGGIEESQYF. The CDR3 DNA sequence: TGCAGTGCAAAAACGGGACTAGCGGGAGGGATAGAAGAGAGCCAGTACTTC.

In this sample, this clonotype turned up a few times. The rearrangement links TRBV6-1 to TRBJ1-2; no reliable D call. The CDR3 has 12 amino acids. Trimming left V 6 bases short and J 7 bases short, with 12 bases between. Germline V lookup: CDR1 MNHNS, CDR2 SASEGT. The CDR3 DNA reads TGTGCCAGCAGGGATGGGAATCGTGGCTACACCTTC. It encodes CASRDGNRGYTF.

On this clonotype itself: Because the CDR3 is missing its conserved closing phenylalanine or tryptophan, this is likely a read error. The rearrangement uses TRBV5-5 and TRBJ2-5, with no clear D. Germline V lookup: CDR1 SGHKS, CDR2 YYEKEE (reference sequence). Trimming pared 3 bases from V and 2 bases from J, leaving 2 bases between. The CDR3 spans 11 residues. This CDR3 reads CASSSQETQYL. Written as DNA, the CDR3 is TGTGCCAGCAGCTCGCAAGAGACCCAGTACCTC.

The gene calls are TRBV12-3 or TRBV12-4 and TRBJ1-5; D is unresolved. The CDR3 is 12 amino acids. Trimming stripped 6 bases from V and 7 bases from J, with 10 bases between. In DNA form, the CDR3 reads TGTGCCAGCAGCATGCCCCAGCAGCCCCAGCATTTT. It translates to CASSMPQQPQHF.

This clonotype was recorded a few times. This sequence joins TRBV27 and TRBJ1-1, with D uncertain. Between the trimmed V and J ends, which lost 4 bases and 4 bases, there was a span of 13 bases. The V gene's germline CDR1 is MNHEY and CDR2 SMNVEV (reference sequence). The CDR3 has 14 residues. The CDR3 is CASSSHLFSTEAFF. The CDR3 DNA is TGTGCCAGCAGTTCTCATCTATTCTCCACTGAAGCTTTCTTT.

This clonotype was observed many times. Germline is not matched at one junction end, which may reflect a read error. V and J are TRBV7-3 and TRBJ2-3; perhaps TRBD2 as D (6 bases). This CDR3 has 13 amino acids. Germline values: CDR1 SGHTA, CDR2 FQGTGA. CDR3 coding DNA: TGTGCCAGCAGTTTAAGGGGAGGCGATACGCAGTATTTT. Its translation: CASSLRGGDTQYF.

This clonotype was seen at least ten times. This chain joins TRBV27 and TRBJ1-5; 8 bases are shared with TRBD1. The CDR3 has 15 amino acids. J lost 3 bases, V lost 6 bases, and 7 bases had no gene match. Germline V CDR1 and CDR2: MNHEY, SMNVEV (reference sequence). This CDR3 is CASRTGGTSNQPQHF. The CDR3 region has the DNA TGTGCCAGCAGAACAGGGGGAACTTCCAATCAGCCCCAGCATTTT.

The count of this clonotype is one. V gene TRBV7-9 combines with J gene TRBJ1-2, with a weak D call TRBD1 (6 bases). Trimming left V 5 bases short and J 4 bases short, with 17 bases between. CDR1 SEHNR and CDR2 FQNEAQ come from the germline V gene (reference sequence). This CDR3 is 15 amino acids long. Written as DNA, the CDR3 is TGTGCCAGCAGCCCAAACTCCGGGACACCCTATGGCTACACCTTC. Translated, it gives CASSPNSGTPYGYTF.

This clonotype showed up many times. This chain joins TRBV3-1 and TRBJ2-3; D gene ambiguous. V gave up 4 bases and J gave up 5 bases, with 7 bases separating them. The germline gives CDR1 LGHDT, CDR2 YNNKEL (reference sequence). The CDR3 is 12 residues long. CDR3 amino acids: CASSPSGDTQYF. The CDR3 bases are TGTGCCAGCAGCCCGTCTGGAGATACGCAGTATTTT.

The gene calls are TRBV7-6 and TRBJ2-1; 8 bases are a match to TRBD2. The V segment lost 3 bases and the J segment 4 bases; nucleotides outside the gene matches: 11. The germline V gene has CDR1 SGHVS and CDR2 FNYEAQ. The CDR3 consists of 17 residues. This CDR3 reads CASSFQSGRGGYNEQFF. The CDR3 coding sequence is TGTGCCAGCAGCTTTCAAAGCGGGAGAGGGGGGTACAATGAGCAGTTCTTC.